One and the same sample provided the 29 T cell receptor beta chains below, sequenced in a study of CD8+ T cells in alopecia areata. The sequencing template was cDNA reverse transcribed from extracted RNA. Assay used: immunoSEQ multiplex PCR; TCRdb lists only in-frame clones, some missing. The table includes some 200,000 clones, roughly 53% detected once. Treatment here: oral pan-JAK inhibitor, 5-10 mg twice daily. This sample comprised CD8+ T cells sorted from blood, obtained at week 24, from a patient treated with tofacitinib. The receptor set was obtained from a human donor with alopecia areata.

Note on this clone: Within the sample, other DNA sequences also encode this same CDR3. The chain links TRBV7-9 to TRBJ2-2; D uncertain. This CDR3 is 13 amino acids long. V lost 6 bases and J 4 bases, leaving 9 bases between the germline ends. Germline V gene lookup returns CDR1 SEHNR and CDR2 FQNEAQ (reference sequence). CDR3 coding DNA: TGTGCCAGCAGGGGCCCGGGCACCGGGGAGCTGTTTTTT. The encoded protein is CASRGPGTGELFF.

The CDR3 is CASSAGGTRPDNEQFF. CDR3 sequence (DNA): TGTGCCAGCAGCGCAGGCGGGACACGTCCGGACAATGAGCAGTTCTTC. The chain couples TRBV5-6 to TRBJ2-1; D could derive from TRBD1 or TRBD2 (6 bases each). Germline-derived CDR1 and CDR2 are SGHDT and YYEEEE. The CDR3 has 16 residues. Trimming pared 4 bases from V and 5 bases from J, leaving 19 bases between.

This clone was seen only once. The chain's CDR3 is CASSRGTSGGLTDTQYF. CDR3 bases: TGTGCCAGCAGTAGGGGGACTAGCGGGGGCCTCACAGATACGCAGTATTTT. The chain is built from TRBV27 and TRBJ2-3; 14 nucleotides match TRBD2. Germline V gene sequence: CDR1 MNHEY, CDR2 SMNVEV (reference sequence). The trim removed 5 bases at V and 2 bases at J, leaving 6 bases unmatched. The CDR3 extends over 17 amino acids.

CDR3 amino acids: CASSQEYPPSFVEAFF. The CDR3 DNA follows: TGCGCCAGCAGCCAAGAGTACCCCCCCTCGTTTGTTGAAGCTTTCTTT. The J gene is TRBJ1-1, the V gene TRBV4-1; no clear D gene. The ends were cut back, 0 bases at V and 7 bases at J, with 18 bases in the middle. CDR3 length: 16 amino acids. Per the germline V gene, CDR1 is MGHRA and CDR2 is YSYEKL.

This clone occurred a few times. The sample carries other DNA sequences with the same CDR3. The rearrangement joins TRBV6-5 to TRBJ1-5, with D uncertain. CDR3 length: 13 amino acids. Germline loops: CDR1 MNHEY, CDR2 SVGAGI. The V end lost 0 bases, the J end lost 4 bases, and 4 bases lay between the germline ends. Here the CDR3 reads CASSYSRNQPQHF. The CDR3 DNA reads as TGTGCCAGCAGTTACTCCCGTAATCAGCCCCAGCATTTT.

This clone has just one count. V gene TRBV30 combines with J gene TRBJ1-6, with unresolved D. V shed 3 bases and J shed 4 bases, with 10 bases lying between them. The length of the CDR3 is 14 residues. CDR1 GTSNPN and CDR2 SVGIG come from the germline V gene (reference sequence). The CDR3 sequence: CAWSGGVYNSPLHF. The CDR3 DNA is TGTGCCTGGAGCGGCGGGGTTTATAATTCACCCCTCCACTTT.

This clone was seen a single time. The chain is built from TRBV13 and TRBJ2-7, with TRBD2 identical over 12 bases. The CDR3 totals 13 residues. With 6 bases clipped from V and 4 bases from J, the junction kept 1 base outside the gene matches. Looked up from germline, CDR1 is PRHDT and CDR2 is FYEKMQ (reference sequence). CDR3 in DNA: TGTGCCAGCAGTGGGACTAGCGGGTACGAGCAGTACTTC. Protein product: CASSGTSGYEQYF. Full variable domain (missing parts from reference TRBV13 and TRBJ2-7): AAGVIQSPRHLIKEKRETATLKCYPIPRHDTVYWYQQGPGQDPQFLISFYEKMQSDKGSIPDRFSAQQFSDYHSELNMSSLELGDSALYFCASSGTSGYEQYFGPGTRLTVT.

The DNA for the CDR3 is TGTGCCAGCAGCTCGTCGAACTATGGCTACACCTTC. Amino acid sequence: CASSSSNYGYTF. J is TRBJ1-2 and V is TRBV13; D call uncertain. This CDR3 has 12 amino acids. Germline values: CDR1 PRHDT, CDR2 FYEKMQ (reference sequence). The germline V and J ends were trimmed by 4 bases and 2 bases, with 5 bases remaining between them.

The gene calls are TRBV6-5 and TRBJ1-1; tentatively, D is TRBD1 (6 bases). The CDR3 is 12 residues long. Trimming cost V 6 bases and J 10 bases, with 15 bases left between them. CDR1 and CDR2 (germline): MNHEY, SVGAGI. The CDR3 nucleotides read TGTGCCAGCAGACAAGGGGGTGGTGGAGCTTTCTTT. It encodes CASRQGGGGAFF.

The CDR3 here is CASSLRGRDTDTQYF. CDR3 coding DNA: TGCGCCAGCAGCTTGCGCGGGAGAGACACAGATACGCAGTATTTT. V gene TRBV5-1 combines with J gene TRBJ2-3, with 7 positions matching TRBD2. CDR3 size: 15 residues. Germline CDR1 is SGHRS and CDR2 is YFSETQ. Germline trimming cut 1 base from V and 2 bases from J; bases unmatched to any gene: 4.

The chain combines TRBV4-1 with TRBJ1-2; 7 positions agree with TRBD1. Germline CDR1 is MGHRA and CDR2 is YSYEKL. This CDR3 is 13 amino acids long. V shed 4 bases and J 5 bases; nucleotides not matched to a gene: 4. CDR3 nucleotide sequence: TGCGCCAGCAGCCCGAGGGACAGTTATGGCTACACCTTC. Protein sequence: CASSPRDSYGYTF.

This chain connects TRBV29-1 to TRBJ2-2; D possibly corresponds to TRBD1 (5 bases). The CDR3 is made up of 15 amino acids. CDR1 and CDR2 (germline): SQVTM, ANQGSEA. V lost 2 bases, J lost 1 base, and 11 bases lay in between. CDR3: CSVELVTENTGELFF. The DNA for the CDR3 is TGCAGCGTTGAATTAGTGACAGAGAACACCGGGGAGCTGTTTTTT.

The V and J genes are TRBV30 and TRBJ2-1, with TRBD2 matching 7 bases. The trim removed 2 bases at V and 7 bases at J, leaving 5 bases unmatched. Germline V gene sequence: CDR1 GTSNPN, CDR2 SVGIG (reference sequence). This CDR3 region has 13 residues. The DNA of the CDR3 is TGTGCCTGGAGTACTCTAGCGGCGAATGAGCAGTTCTTC. Translating gives CAWSTLAANEQFF.

Remarks on this clone: The sample holds other DNA sequences that translate to the same CDR3. The genes are TRBV29-1 and TRBJ2-2; D not resolved. Trimming shortened V by 3 bases and J by 2 bases, and 7 bases separated the two germline ends. This CDR3 contains 13 residues. Germline V gene sequence: CDR1 SQVTM, CDR2 ANQGSEA. This CDR3 reads CSVDRPNTGELFF. The CDR3 nucleotides read TGCAGCGTTGACAGGCCAAACACCGGGGAGCTGTTTTTT.

The chain uses TRBV29-1 and TRBJ1-1, with TRBD1 matching over 8 bases. CDR1 SQVTM and CDR2 ANQGSEA come from the germline V gene. V gave up 6 bases and J gave up 1 base; unmatched junction bases: 4. CDR3 length equals 13 residues. The CDR3 DNA sequence: TGCAGCGTGGAACAGGGGGAGAACACTGAAGCTTTCTTT. It is translated as CSVEQGENTEAFF.

The count of this clone is one. The chain is built from TRBV7-9 and TRBJ2-7; D is ambiguous. The germline gives CDR1 SEHNR, CDR2 FQNEAQ (reference sequence). V shed 3 bases and J shed 4 bases, with 4 bases lying between them. The CDR3 loop spans 11 amino acids. The chain's CDR3 is CASSFSYEQYF. Written as DNA, the CDR3 is TGTGCCAGCAGCTTTTCATACGAGCAGTACTTC.

The gene calls are TRBV4-1 and TRBJ1-5; tentative D call: TRBD1 (6 bases). The CDR3 extends over 18 amino acids. V gave up 0 bases and J gave up 0 bases, with 15 bases separating them. Germline CDR1 reads MGHRA; CDR2 reads YSYEKL. This chain's CDR3 is CASSQEIPGTHSNQPQHF. In nucleotides, the CDR3 is TGCGCCAGCAGCCAAGAGATCCCCGGGACACATAGCAATCAGCCCCAGCATTTT.

The rearrangement links TRBV6-1 to TRBJ2-1; D is perhaps TRBD1 (5 bases). V was pared by 4 bases and J by 2 bases, with 12 bases between. This CDR3 has 15 residues. CDR1 is MNHNS and CDR2 is SASEGT in the germline V gene. In nucleotides, the CDR3 is TGTGCCAGCAGTGGGGGCCAGGGTCCCTACAATGAGCAGTTCTTC. Translation gives CASSGGQGPYNEQFF.

This rearrangement joins TRBV5-6 to TRBJ1-2; D gene unclear. Trimming removed 1 base from V and 4 bases from J, with 14 bases in between. The germline V gene has CDR1 SGHDT and CDR2 YYEEEE. This CDR3 is 15 amino acids long. CDR3 bases: TGTGCCAGCAGCTTGTCCCAGCAAGGGAGCTATGGCTACACCTTC. Its translation: CASSLSQQGSYGYTF.

The gene calls are TRBV5-1 and TRBJ1-1; TRBD1 agrees at 7 bases. V lost 4 bases and J lost 1; bases outside the gene matches: 7. The CDR3 sequence is 15 residues long. The germline gives CDR1 SGHRS, CDR2 YFSETQ. The CDR3, as DNA: TGCGCCAGCAGCGTAGACAGGGCACGGAACACTGAAGCTTTCTTT. This translates into CASSVDRARNTEAFF. Together with reference TRBV5-1 and TRBJ1-1, the CDR3 gives the full variable domain: KAGVTQTPRYLIKTRGQQVTLSCSPISGHRSVSWYQQTPGQGLQFLFEYFSETQRNKGNFPGRFSGRQFSNSRSEMNVSTLELGDSALYLCASSVDRARNTEAFFGQGTRLTVV.

This clone was detected once. The rearrangement links TRBV5-6 to TRBJ2-2, with D hard to call. The CDR3 totals 16 residues. V lost 2 bases and J 5 bases, leaving 16 bases between the germline ends. Per germline, CDR1 SGHDT and CDR2 YYEEEE. CDR3 in DNA: TGTGCCAGCAGCTTTCCGAGTAAAGGTCAGACCGGGGAGCTGTTTTTT. It translates to CASSFPSKGQTGELFF.

The chain recombines TRBV6-5 with TRBJ2-2, with 7 bases identical to TRBD1. Germline CDR1 reads MNHEY; CDR2 reads SVGAGI. The CDR3 runs 14 residues. The ends lost 5 bases at V and 3 bases at J; junction bases unmatched: 3. In nucleotides, the CDR3 is TGTGCCAGCAGTGGGGACAGAGACACCGGGGAGCTGTTTTTT. It translates to CASSGDRDTGELFF.

The rearrangement uses TRBV4-1 and TRBJ2-1, with D hard to call. Trimming left V 1 base short and J 4 bases short, with 5 bases between. This CDR3 spans 13 amino acids. From germline, CDR1 is MGHRA and CDR2 YSYEKL. Here the CDR3 reads CASSQVQYNEQFF. The CDR3 bases are TGCGCCAGCAGCCAAGTACAGTACAATGAGCAGTTCTTC.

V is TRBV30 and J is TRBJ2-7, with TRBD1 matching 9 bases. With 3 bases clipped from V and 2 bases from J, the junction kept 11 bases outside the gene matches. The CDR3 extends over 16 amino acids. Per the germline V gene, CDR1 is GTSNPN and CDR2 is SVGIG (reference sequence). CDR3 in amino acids: CAWSARDRVIPYEQYF. CDR3 DNA: TGTGCCTGGAGCGCCCGGGACAGGGTGATACCCTACGAGCAGTACTTC.

The chain couples TRBV6-1 to TRBJ2-6, with 8 bases identical to TRBD1. CDR3 size: 15 residues. The germline CDR1 and CDR2 sequences are MNHNS and SASEGT. With 8 bases clipped from V and 3 bases from J, the junction kept 6 bases outside the gene matches. The CDR3 loop is CASQDREIGANVLTF. CDR3 DNA: TGTGCCAGCCAGGACAGGGAGATTGGGGCCAACGTCCTGACTTTC.

The V gene is TRBV2, the J gene TRBJ1-2; D is possibly TRBD1 (5 bases). Germline CDR1 SNHLY, CDR2 FYNNEI. The V and J ends lost 5 bases and 8 bases respectively, with 21 bases between them. The CDR3 has 15 residues. DNA of the CDR3: TGTGCCAGCAGTTCTTCCGCGGGACCCGCGGGCGGCTACACCTTC. Translation gives CASSSSAGPAGGYTF.

The chain recombines TRBV14 with TRBJ2-7, with 7 nucleotides matching TRBD1. The V segment lost 1 base and the J segment 5 bases; nucleotides outside the gene matches: 14. The germline V gene encodes CDR1 SGHDN and CDR2 FVKESK. This CDR3 is 17 amino acids long. Here the CDR3 DNA reads TGTGCCAGCAGCCAAGTAACAAGAAGACAGGGCAGGAACGAGCAGTACTTC. Translated: CASSQVTRRQGRNEQYF.

The chain combines TRBV5-1 with TRBJ1-1; the D gene is possibly TRBD1 (6 bases). V lost 3 bases, J lost 0 bases, and 9 bases lay in between. CDR3 length: 14 amino acids. The V gene's germline CDR1 is SGHRS and CDR2 YFSETQ. CDR3 region: CASSSHRVNTEAFF. CDR3 nucleotides: TGCGCCAGCAGCTCCCACAGGGTGAACACTGAAGCTTTCTTT.

CDR3 sequence: CASSYFAGENNEQFF. CDR3 DNA: TGTGCCAGCAGTTACTTTGCGGGGGAAAACAATGAGCAGTTCTTC. The chain links TRBV6-5 to TRBJ2-1; TRBD2 matches 7 bases. The CDR3 spans 15 residues. Unmatched junction bases numbered 5, after V lost 1 base and J lost 5 bases. Germline CDR1 is MNHEY and CDR2 is SVGAGI.